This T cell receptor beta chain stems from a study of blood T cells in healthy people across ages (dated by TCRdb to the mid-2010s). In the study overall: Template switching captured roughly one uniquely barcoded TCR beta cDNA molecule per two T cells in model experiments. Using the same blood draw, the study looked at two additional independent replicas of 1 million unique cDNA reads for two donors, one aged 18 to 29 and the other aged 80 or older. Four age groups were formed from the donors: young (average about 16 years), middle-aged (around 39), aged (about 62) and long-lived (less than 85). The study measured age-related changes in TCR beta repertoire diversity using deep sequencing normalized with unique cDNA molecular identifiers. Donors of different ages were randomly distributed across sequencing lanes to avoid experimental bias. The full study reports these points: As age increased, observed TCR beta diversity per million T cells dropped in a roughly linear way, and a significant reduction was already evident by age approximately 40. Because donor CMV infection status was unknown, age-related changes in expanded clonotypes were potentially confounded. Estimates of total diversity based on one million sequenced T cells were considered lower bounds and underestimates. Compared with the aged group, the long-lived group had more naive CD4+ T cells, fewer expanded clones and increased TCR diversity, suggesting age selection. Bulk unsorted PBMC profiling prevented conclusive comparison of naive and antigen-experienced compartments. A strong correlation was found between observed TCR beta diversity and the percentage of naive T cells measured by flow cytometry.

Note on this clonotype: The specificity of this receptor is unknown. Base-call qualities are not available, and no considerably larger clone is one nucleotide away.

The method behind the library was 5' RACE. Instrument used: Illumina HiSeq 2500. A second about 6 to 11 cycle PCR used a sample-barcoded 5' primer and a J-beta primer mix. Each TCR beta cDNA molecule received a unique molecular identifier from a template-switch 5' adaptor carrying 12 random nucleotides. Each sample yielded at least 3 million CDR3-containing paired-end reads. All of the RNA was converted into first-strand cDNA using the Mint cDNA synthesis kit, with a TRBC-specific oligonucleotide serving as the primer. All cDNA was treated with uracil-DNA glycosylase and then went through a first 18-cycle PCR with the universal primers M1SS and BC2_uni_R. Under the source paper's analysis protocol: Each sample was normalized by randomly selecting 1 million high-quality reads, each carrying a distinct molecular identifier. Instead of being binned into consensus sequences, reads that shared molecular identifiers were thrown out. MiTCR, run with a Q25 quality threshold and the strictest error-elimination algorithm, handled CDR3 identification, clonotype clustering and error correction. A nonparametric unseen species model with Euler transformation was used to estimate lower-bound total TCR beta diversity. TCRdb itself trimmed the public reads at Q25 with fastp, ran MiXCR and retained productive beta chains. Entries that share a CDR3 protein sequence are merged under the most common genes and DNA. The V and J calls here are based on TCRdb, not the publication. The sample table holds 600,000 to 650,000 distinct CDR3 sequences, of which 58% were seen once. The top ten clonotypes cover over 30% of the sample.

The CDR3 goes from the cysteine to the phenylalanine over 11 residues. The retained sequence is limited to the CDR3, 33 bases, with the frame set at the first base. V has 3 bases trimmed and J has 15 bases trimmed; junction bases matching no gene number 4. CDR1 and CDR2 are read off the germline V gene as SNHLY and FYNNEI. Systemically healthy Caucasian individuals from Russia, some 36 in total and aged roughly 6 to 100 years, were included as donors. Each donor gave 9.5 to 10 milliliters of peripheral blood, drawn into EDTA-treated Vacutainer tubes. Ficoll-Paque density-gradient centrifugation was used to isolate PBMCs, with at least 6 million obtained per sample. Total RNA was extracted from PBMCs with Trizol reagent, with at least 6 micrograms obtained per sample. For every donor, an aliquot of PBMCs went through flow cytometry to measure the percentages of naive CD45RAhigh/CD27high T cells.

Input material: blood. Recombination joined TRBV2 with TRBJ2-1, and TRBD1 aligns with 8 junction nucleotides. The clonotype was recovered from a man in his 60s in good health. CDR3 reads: CASSEGTGGFF. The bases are TGTGCCAGCAGTGAGGGTACAGGGGGGTTCTTC. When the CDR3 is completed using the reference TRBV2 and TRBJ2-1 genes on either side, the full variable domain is EPEVTQTPSHQVTQMGQEVILRCVPISNHLYFYWYRQILGQKVEFLVSFYNNEISEKSEIFDDQFSVERPDGSNFTLKIRSTKLEDSAMYFCASSEGTGGFFGPGTRLTVL.